This entry features one T cell receptor beta chain sequence. Its antigen is undetermined. Germline V gives CDR1 SQVTM, CDR2 ANQGSEA. Trimming stripped 0 bases from V and 0 bases from J, with 13 bases between. This CDR3 region has 16 residues. The sample is drawn from a study of OX40 agonist ivuxolimab in advanced cancers. Study-wide findings and caveats: Relative to CD4+ cells, CD8+ T cells on average had more expanded clones.

Method: immunoSEQ multiplex PCR; TCRdb's copy keeps in-frame clones and lacks some. The data show some 86,000 clones, 75% to 95% seen once. The chain is built from TRBV29-1 and TRBJ2-3; D is unresolved. The sequenced sample was CD4+ or CD8+ T cells sorted from blood, obtained in a trial of the OX40 agonist ivuxolimab. The sequence was collected from an adult with an advanced solid tumor such as melanoma, head and neck, liver or kidney cancer. CDR3 amino acids: CSVEDVDFASTDTQYF. In nucleotides, the CDR3 is TGCAGCGTTGAAGATGTCGACTTTGCTAGCACAGATACGCAGTATTTT.